The entry below gives a single TCR beta chain sequence along with its context. Its antigen is not identified. Relative to the germline gene, one junction end is altered; a read error may explain this. Germline V gene data show CDR1 as MNHNS and CDR2 as SASEGT. This CDR3 is 8 amino acids long. Libraries were prepared by immunoSEQ multiplex PCR; TCRdb keeps only in-frame clonotypes and omits some of them. The sample includes tens of thousands of clones, roughly nine tenths of them seen just once. These data come from a study of OX40 agonist ivuxolimab in advanced cancers. Turning to the study itself: One patient with hepatocellular carcinoma and two with cutaneous melanoma, three in all, had partial responses. Broader study findings: On average, CD8+ T cells had more expanded clones than CD4+.

The sequences come from CD4+ or CD8+ T cells sorted from blood, collected in a trial of the OX40 agonist ivuxolimab. The receptor was isolated from an adult with an advanced solid tumor such as melanoma, head and neck, liver or kidney cancer. The V gene is TRBV6-1, the J gene TRBJ1-2; D is unclear. The chain's CDR3 is CASRETPF. CDR3 DNA sequence: TGTGCCAGCAGGGAGACGCCCTTC.